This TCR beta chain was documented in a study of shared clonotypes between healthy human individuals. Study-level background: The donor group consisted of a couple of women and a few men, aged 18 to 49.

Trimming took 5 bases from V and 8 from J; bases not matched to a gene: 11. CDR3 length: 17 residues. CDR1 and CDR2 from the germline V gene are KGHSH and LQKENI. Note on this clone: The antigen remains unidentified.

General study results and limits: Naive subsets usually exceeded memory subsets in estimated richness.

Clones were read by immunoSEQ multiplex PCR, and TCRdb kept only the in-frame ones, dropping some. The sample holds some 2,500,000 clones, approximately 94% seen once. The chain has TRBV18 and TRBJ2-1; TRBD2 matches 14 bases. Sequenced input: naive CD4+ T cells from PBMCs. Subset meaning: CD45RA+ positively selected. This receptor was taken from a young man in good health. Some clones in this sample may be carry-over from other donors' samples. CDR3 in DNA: TGTGCCAGCTCAGAAGGGACTAGCGGGAGCGGGCTCGATGAGCAGTTCTTC. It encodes CASSEGTSGSGLDEQFF.